A selection of T cell receptor beta chains follows, all from one sample in a study of blood T cell repertoires in COVID-19. Clones were sequenced by immunoSEQ multiplex PCR, and TCRdb holds only the in-frame ones, with some missing. The sample lists roughly 420,000 clones; 88% were seen once. The sequenced sample was PBMCs or T cells enriched from blood (not recorded which). The receptors come from a woman aged 25 to 45 with acute COVID-19. Both conserved end residues are part of each CDR3. D genes are given only for firm matches. Where a row states a size, it is once, few, many or the class of an expanded clone; other rows omit it.

D gene: NA
clone size: NA
V gene: TRBV3-1/TRBV3-2
J gene: TRBJ2-1
CDR3 protein: CASRQTAEEQFF
CDR3 DNA: TGTGCCAGCAGGCAAACAGCTGAGGAGCAGTTCTTC

D gene: NA
clone size: NA
V gene: TRBV19
J gene: TRBJ1-1
CDR3 protein: CASSIGGGTEAFF
CDR3 DNA: TGTGCCAGTAGTATAGGGGGAGGCACTGAAGCTTTCTTT

D gene: TRBD1
clone size: NA
V gene: TRBV24-1
J gene: TRBJ2-1
CDR3 protein: CATSDLPGQVTNEQFF
CDR3 DNA: TGTGCCACCAGTGATTTACCGGGACAGGTGACCAATGAGCAGTTCTTC

D gene: NA
clone size: NA
V gene: TRBV6-5
J gene: TRBJ1-4
CDR3 protein: CASRTRRATNEKLFF
CDR3 DNA: TGTGCCAGCAGAACTAGAAGAGCAACTAATGAAAAACTGTTTTTT

D gene: NA
clone size: NA
V gene: TRBV6-5
J gene: TRBJ1-4
CDR3 protein: CASSRSGLTNEKLFF
CDR3 DNA: TGTGCCAGCAGCCGCTCAGGGCTAACTAATGAAAAACTGTTTTTT

D gene: TRBD1
clone size: NA
V gene: TRBV27
J gene: TRBJ1-1
CDR3 protein: CASSSRTGSVAEAFF
CDR3 DNA: TGTGCCAGCAGTTCCAGGACAGGGTCGGTCGCTGAAGCTTTCTTT

D gene: NA
clone size: NA
V gene: TRBV27
J gene: TRBJ2-2
CDR3 protein: CASSLYVAGELFF
CDR3 DNA: TGTGCCAGCAGTTTATATGTAGCCGGGGAGCTGTTTTTT

D gene: NA
clone size: few
V gene: TRBV11-2
J gene: TRBJ1-6
CDR3 protein: CASSNPRTGSANSPLHF
CDR3 DNA: TGTGCCAGCAGCAACCCCAGAACAGGCTCTGCGAATTCACCCCTCCACTTT

D gene: NA
clone size: NA
V gene: TRBV12-3/TRBV12-4
J gene: TRBJ2-1
CDR3 protein: CASSLKLRNEQFF
CDR3 DNA: TGTGCCAGCAGTTTAAAACTCCGGAATGAGCAGTTCTTC

D gene: NA
clone size: NA
V gene: TRBV25-1
J gene: TRBJ1-4
CDR3 protein: CASSDKGANEKLFF
CDR3 DNA: TGTGCCAGCAGTGACAAGGGAGCTAATGAAAAACTGTTTTTT

D gene: TRBD2
clone size: NA
V gene: TRBV24-1
J gene: TRBJ2-3
CDR3 protein: CATRSGGAKDTQYF
CDR3 DNA: TGTGCCACCAGAAGCGGGGGGGCCAAAGATACGCAGTATTTT

D gene: TRBD1
clone size: NA
V gene: TRBV18
J gene: TRBJ1-2
CDR3 protein: CASSITGTVGDGYTF
CDR3 DNA: TGTGCCAGCTCAATAACCGGGACAGTTGGTGATGGCTACACCTTC

D gene: TRBD2
clone size: NA
V gene: TRBV5-4
J gene: TRBJ2-3
CDR3 protein: CASSLGLAGTDTQYF
CDR3 DNA: TGTGCCAGCAGCTTGGGACTAGCGGGCACAGATACGCAGTATTTT

D gene: NA
clone size: NA
V gene: TRBV19
J gene: TRBJ2-2
CDR3 protein: CASSIEGRTGELFF
CDR3 DNA: TGTGCCAGTAGTATAGAGGGCCGGACCGGGGAGCTGTTTTTT

D gene: TRBD1
clone size: NA
V gene: TRBV3-1/TRBV3-2
J gene: TRBJ1-5
CDR3 protein: CASSQGPGGASTQPQHF
CDR3 DNA: TGTGCCAGCAGCCAGGGGCCAGGGGGCGCGTCAACTCAGCCCCAGCATTTT

D gene: TRBD1
clone size: NA
V gene: TRBV5-4
J gene: TRBJ2-5
CDR3 protein: CASSARDRDETQYF
CDR3 DNA: TGTGCCAGCAGCGCCCGTGACAGGGACGAGACCCAGTACTTC

D gene: NA
clone size: NA
V gene: TRBV21-1
J gene: TRBJ2-7
CDR3 protein: CASSKALVGGVYEQYF
CDR3 DNA: TGTGCCAGCAGCAAAGCGCTGGTCGGGGGGGTATACGAGCAGTACTTC

D gene: NA
clone size: NA
V gene: TRBV29-1
J gene: TRBJ1-4
CDR3 protein: CSVEDRREPEKLFF
CDR3 DNA: TGCAGCGTTGAAGATCGGAGGGAGCCCGAAAAACTGTTTTTT

D gene: NA
clone size: NA
V gene: TRBV24-1
J gene: TRBJ1-1
CDR3 protein: CATSAGPGRTEAFF
CDR3 DNA: TGTGCCACCAGTGCTGGGCCAGGGCGAACTGAAGCTTTCTTT

D gene: TRBD1
clone size: NA
V gene: TRBV5-1
J gene: TRBJ1-6
CDR3 protein: CASRPGGNTGSPLHF
CDR3 DNA: TGCGCCAGCAGACCAGGGGGCAATACGGGCTCACCCCTCCACTTT

D gene: NA
clone size: NA
V gene: TRBV5-5
J gene: TRBJ2-3
CDR3 protein: CASSSDGASTDTQYF
CDR3 DNA: TGTGCCAGCAGCTCTGATGGGGCGAGCACAGATACGCAGTATTTT

D gene: NA
clone size: NA
V gene: TRBV18
J gene: TRBJ1-2
CDR3 protein: CASSPDRGNNYGYTF
CDR3 DNA: TGTGCCAGCTCACCGGACAGAGGGAATAACTATGGCTACACCTTC

D gene: TRBD1
clone size: once
V gene: TRBV7-2
J gene: TRBJ1-4
CDR3 protein: CASSLGVGDRREKLFF
CDR3 DNA: TGTGCCAGCAGCCTAGGGGTAGGGGACAGGAGGGAAAAACTGTTTTTT

D gene: TRBD1
clone size: few
V gene: TRBV10-3
J gene: TRBJ2-2
CDR3 protein: CAISGTGSVTGELFF
CDR3 DNA: TGTGCCATCAGTGGGACAGGGTCGGTCACCGGGGAGCTGTTTTTT

D gene: NA
clone size: NA
V gene: TRBV7-3
J gene: TRBJ1-2
CDR3 protein: CASSLSGRNYGYTF
CDR3 DNA: TGTGCCAGCAGCTTATCGGGGAGGAACTATGGCTACACCTTC

D gene: TRBD1
clone size: NA
V gene: TRBV9
J gene: TRBJ1-2
CDR3 protein: CASSVDRGRGYTF
CDR3 DNA: TGTGCCAGCAGCGTAGACAGGGGGCGCGGCTACACCTTC

D gene: NA
clone size: NA
V gene: TRBV4-3
J gene: TRBJ2-7
CDR3 protein: CASSPARDYEQYF
CDR3 DNA: TGCGCCAGCAGCCCAGCCAGGGATTACGAGCAGTACTTC

D gene: TRBD1
clone size: NA
V gene: TRBV4-3
J gene: TRBJ1-2
CDR3 protein: CASSHAGQGPKDGYTF
CDR3 DNA: TGCGCCAGCAGCCACGCCGGACAGGGCCCTAAGGATGGCTACACCTTC

D gene: NA
clone size: NA
V gene: TRBV29-1
J gene: TRBJ2-1
CDR3 protein: CSVEDQSSYNEQFF
CDR3 DNA: TGCAGCGTGGAGGACCAGAGCTCCTACAATGAGCAGTTCTTC

D gene: TRBD1
clone size: NA
V gene: TRBV2
J gene: TRBJ1-2
CDR3 protein: CASKGASYGYTF
CDR3 DNA: TGTGCCAGCAAGGGGGCTAGCTATGGCTACACCTTC

D gene: NA
clone size: NA
V gene: TRBV5-6
J gene: TRBJ1-3
CDR3 protein: CASSLVRQGNTIYF
CDR3 DNA: TGTGCCAGCAGCTTGGTACGACAGGGAAACACCATATATTTT

D gene: NA
clone size: NA
V gene: TRBV7-9
J gene: TRBJ1-3
CDR3 protein: CASREVEGPTGNTIYF
CDR3 DNA: TGTGCCAGCAGGGAAGTGGAGGGTCCCACTGGAAACACCATATATTTT

D gene: TRBD1
clone size: NA
V gene: TRBV27
J gene: TRBJ2-7
CDR3 protein: CASSLTGTASYEQYF
CDR3 DNA: TGTGCCAGCAGTCTAACCGGGACAGCCTCCTACGAGCAGTACTTC

D gene: NA
clone size: NA
V gene: TRBV18
J gene: TRBJ1-1
CDR3 protein: CASSLNRANTEAFF
CDR3 DNA: TGTGCCAGCTCACTCAACAGGGCGAACACTGAAGCTTTCTTT

D gene: NA
clone size: NA
V gene: TRBV24-1
J gene: TRBJ2-2
CDR3 protein: CATSDLKRVTDTGELFF
CDR3 DNA: TGTGCCACCAGTGATTTGAAGAGGGTGACGGACACCGGGGAGCTGTTTTTT

D gene: TRBD1
clone size: NA
V gene: TRBV12-5
J gene: TRBJ2-1
CDR3 protein: CASGQGDRAFNEQFF
CDR3 DNA: TGTGCTAGTGGCCAGGGGGACAGGGCCTTCAATGAGCAGTTCTTC

D gene: NA
clone size: NA
V gene: TRBV5-4
J gene: TRBJ1-2
CDR3 protein: CASSLRDYGYTF
CDR3 DNA: TGTGCCAGCAGCTTGCGGGACTATGGCTACACCTTC

D gene: NA
clone size: NA
V gene: TRBV12-2
J gene: TRBJ1-1
CDR3 protein: CASRLVRTENTEAFF
CDR3 DNA: TGTGCAAGTCGCTTAGTTCGGACAGAAAACACTGAAGCTTTCTTT

D gene: NA
clone size: NA
V gene: TRBV5-1
J gene: TRBJ2-6
CDR3 protein: CASSFGGSGANVLTF
CDR3 DNA: TGCGCCAGCAGCTTTGGAGGGTCCGGGGCCAACGTCCTGACTTTC

D gene: NA
clone size: NA
V gene: TRBV2
J gene: TRBJ2-7
CDR3 protein: CASGGAEYEQYF
CDR3 DNA: TGTGCCAGTGGGGGGGCAGAATACGAGCAGTACTTC

D gene: TRBD1
clone size: NA
V gene: TRBV9
J gene: TRBJ1-3
CDR3 protein: CASSVGTGGNTIYF
CDR3 DNA: TGTGCCAGCAGCGTTGGGACAGGGGGAAACACCATATATTTT

D gene: TRBD1
clone size: NA
V gene: TRBV19
J gene: TRBJ2-5
CDR3 protein: CASSMGDRSFQETQYF
CDR3 DNA: TGTGCCAGTAGTATGGGGGACAGGTCCTTCCAAGAGACCCAGTACTTC

D gene: TRBD1
clone size: NA
V gene: TRBV3-1/TRBV3-2
J gene: TRBJ1-2
CDR3 protein: CASSHPGQGYGYTF
CDR3 DNA: TGTGCCAGCAGCCACCCGGGACAGGGGTACGGCTACACCTTC

D gene: NA
clone size: NA
V gene: TRBV6-1
J gene: TRBJ1-1
CDR3 protein: CASSEGGRGTEAFF
CDR3 DNA: TGTGCCAGCAGTGAAGGTGGTAGGGGCACTGAAGCTTTCTTT

D gene: NA
clone size: few
V gene: TRBV5-4
J gene: TRBJ2-1
CDR3 protein: CASSPFGLERDGEQFF
CDR3 DNA: TGTGCCAGCAGCCCCTTTGGACTCGAAAGAGACGGTGAGCAGTTCTTC

D gene: NA
clone size: NA
V gene: TRBV6-1
J gene: TRBJ2-7
CDR3 protein: CASSESRGSYEQYF
CDR3 DNA: TGTGCCAGCAGTGAATCAAGGGGGAGTTACGAGCAGTACTTC

D gene: NA
clone size: NA
V gene: TRBV18
J gene: TRBJ1-4
CDR3 protein: CASSPEVNEKLFF
CDR3 DNA: TGTGCCAGCTCACCGGAGGTTAATGAAAAACTGTTTTTT

D gene: NA
clone size: NA
V gene: TRBV19
J gene: TRBJ1-2
CDR3 protein: CASSIPSGYTF
CDR3 DNA: TGTGCCAGTAGTATACCTAGTGGCTACACCTTC

D gene: NA
clone size: NA
V gene: TRBV6-5
J gene: TRBJ1-2
CDR3 protein: CASSRGHSYGYTF
CDR3 DNA: TGTGCCAGCAGTCGGGGACACAGCTATGGCTACACCTTC

D gene: NA
clone size: NA
V gene: TRBV5-1
J gene: TRBJ1-1
CDR3 protein: CASSLEGAETEAFF
CDR3 DNA: TGCGCCAGCAGCTTGGAGGGAGCCGAGACTGAAGCTTTCTTT

D gene: TRBD1
clone size: NA
V gene: TRBV7-9
J gene: TRBJ2-7
CDR3 protein: CASSVGTGGPYF
CDR3 DNA: TGTGCCAGCAGCGTTGGAACAGGGGGCCCGTACTTC

D gene: NA
clone size: once
V gene: TRBV11-3
J gene: TRBJ1-1
CDR3 protein: CASSSVGGASTEAFF
CDR3 DNA: TGTGCCAGCAGCTCCGTGGGGGGGGCCTCGACTGAAGCTTTCTTT

D gene: NA
clone size: NA
V gene: TRBV11-2
J gene: TRBJ1-1
CDR3 protein: CASSFEVAITTEAFF
CDR3 DNA: TGTGCCAGCAGCTTTGAGGTTGCGATAACTACTGAAGCTTTCTTT